This TCR beta chain came from a study of blood T cells in healthy people across ages. This clonotype was observed a few times. What it binds is not known. CDR3 length: 14 residues. Trimming removed 3 bases at V and 10 bases at J, with 16 bases between. In germline, CDR1 is SEHNR, CDR2 FQNEAQ (reference sequence). Study results and limitations: When one million T cells were used, diversity estimates were thought to be underestimates.

The second PCR ran about 6 to 11 cycles with a sample-barcoded 5' primer and J-beta primers. TCRdb analysed the 5' RACE reads with MiXCR anew, one entry per CDR3 protein. Of approximately 1.5 million distinct CDR3 sequences detected, around 35% appear once; the ten largest clones hold about 11%. Input material: blood. This chain uses TRBV7-9 with TRBJ2-1, with D hard to call. The receptor was derived from a woman in her 30s in good health. CDR3 sequence: CASSFEDTSPEQFF. The CDR3 bases are TGTGCCAGCAGCTTCGAAGACACCAGCCCGGAGCAGTTCTTC.